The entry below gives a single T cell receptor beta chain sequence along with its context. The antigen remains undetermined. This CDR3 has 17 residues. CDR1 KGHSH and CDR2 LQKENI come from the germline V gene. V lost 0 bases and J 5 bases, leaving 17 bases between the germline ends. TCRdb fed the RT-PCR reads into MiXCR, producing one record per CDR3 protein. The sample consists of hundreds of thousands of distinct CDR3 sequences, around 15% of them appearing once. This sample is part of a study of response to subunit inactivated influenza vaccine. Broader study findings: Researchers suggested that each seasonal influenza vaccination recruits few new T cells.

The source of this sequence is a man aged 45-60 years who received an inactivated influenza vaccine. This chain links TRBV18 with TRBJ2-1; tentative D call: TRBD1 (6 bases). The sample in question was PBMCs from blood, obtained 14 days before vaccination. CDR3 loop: CASSPPKTGGRHNEQFF. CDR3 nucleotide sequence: TGTGCCAGCTCACCACCGAAGACAGGCGGCCGACACAATGAGCAGTTCTTC. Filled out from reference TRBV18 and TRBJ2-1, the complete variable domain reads NAGVMQNPRHLVRRRGQEARLRCSPMKGHSHVYWYRQLPEEGLKFMVYLQKENIIDESGMPKERFSAEFPKEGPSILRIQQVVRGDSAAYFCASSPPKTGGRHNEQFFGPGTRLTVL.